What follows are 22 T cell receptor beta chains derived from one specimen sequenced in a study of cytomegalovirus exposure and HLA in healthy donors (dated by TCRdb to about 2017). Library generation was performed with the immunoSEQ multiplex PCR assay. Held by TCRdb, this immuneACCESS table contains in-frame sequences only and omits some clones. Under half of the omission traces to an unresolved V gene where checked; the cause of the rest is unknown. The sample data list approximately 98,000 clones, and around 82% of these were observed just once. Approximately 3% of the sample comes from the top ten. The material sequenced was PBMCs. These receptors originate from a woman aged 18-29 years in good health and CMV-seronegative.

The V call is TRBV5-1, the J call TRBJ2-7, with D possibly matching TRBD2 (7 bases). V was clipped by 3 bases and J by 5 bases, with 15 bases between them. The CDR3 extends over 14 amino acids. Germline values: CDR1 SGHRS, CDR2 YFSETQ. The CDR3 reads CASSSWGGSDEQYF. The CDR3 nucleotides are TGCGCCAGCAGCTCCTGGGGGGGCTCAGACGAGCAGTACTTC.

The gene calls are TRBV13 and TRBJ2-2, with 9 bases matching TRBD1. Germline V gene lookup returns CDR1 PRHDT and CDR2 FYEKMQ (reference sequence). Losses at the gene ends were 4 bases for V and 9 bases for J; bases not matched to a gene: 12. CDR3 length: 16 amino acids. This chain's CDR3 is CASSWGTGSGLRELFF. CDR3 DNA: TGTGCCAGCAGCTGGGGGACAGGGTCGGGTCTCCGGGAGCTGTTTTTT. Filled out from reference TRBV13 and TRBJ2-2, the complete variable domain reads AAGVIQSPRHLIKEKRETATLKCYPIPRHDTVYWYQQGPGQDPQFLISFYEKMQSDKGSIPDRFSAQQFSDYHSELNMSSLELGDSALYFCASSWGTGSGLRELFFGEGSRLTVL.

V gene TRBV23-1 combines with J gene TRBJ1-5; perhaps TRBD1 as D (5 bases). TRBV23-1 is assigned to the ORF class and has an uncertain function. The CDR3 extends over 12 amino acids. V was clipped by 6 bases and J by 7 bases, with 10 bases between them. The CDR3 sequence is CASRPQDQPQHF. DNA of the CDR3: TGCGCCAGCAGACCACAGGACCAGCCCCAGCATTTT.

The CDR3 DNA is TGTGCCACCAGCGGAGGACTCTACAATGAGCAGTTCTTC. This encodes CATSGGLYNEQFF. The chain combines TRBV15 with TRBJ2-1, with a possible D match to TRBD2 (5 bases). The CDR3 runs to 13 residues. The germline V gene encodes CDR1 LNHNV and CDR2 YYDKDF (reference sequence). Deletions cut 5 bases from V and 3 bases from J, with 8 bases between.

The chain carries TRBV10-2 and TRBJ2-7; 7 bases are shared with TRBD2. The germline CDR1 and CDR2 sequences are WSHSY and SAAADI. Trimming removed 0 bases from V and 5 bases from J; junction bases left unmatched: 7. The CDR3 runs 15 residues. The CDR3 sequence is CASSESVAGRDEQYF. For the CDR3, the DNA is TGCGCCAGCAGTGAGTCTGTGGCAGGGAGGGACGAGCAGTACTTC.

The CDR3 nucleotides are TGTGCCAGCAGCTTCTCAGGTAGCGAAAGCACAGATACGCAGTATTTT. Its protein is CASSFSGSESTDTQYF. V usage is TRBV7-9 and J usage is TRBJ2-3, with a tentative D call TRBD2 (5 bases). Trimming took 3 bases from V and 0 from J, leaving 13 bases between them. The CDR3 spans 16 residues. Germline V lookup: CDR1 SEHNR, CDR2 FQNEAQ (reference sequence). Drawing the rest from reference TRBV7-9 and TRBJ2-3, the complete variable domain is DTGVSQNPRHKITKRGQNVTFRCDPISEHNRLYWYRQTLGQGPEFLTYFQNEAQLEKSRLLSDRFSAERPKGSFSTLEIQRTEQGDSAMYLCASSFSGSESTDTQYFGPGTRLTVL.

The chain carries TRBV18 and TRBJ2-2, with unresolved D. The CDR3 is 13 amino acids. V lost 5 bases and J 0 bases, leaving 4 bases between the germline ends. Germline V gene data show CDR1 as KGHSH and CDR2 as LQKENI. The CDR3: CASSETNTGELFF. CDR3 DNA sequence: TGTGCCAGCTCAGAGACGAACACCGGGGAGCTGTTTTTT.

The V gene is TRBV6-1, the J gene TRBJ2-1; possible D gene TRBD2, 7 bases. With 8 bases removed from V and 2 bases from J, the gap between germline ends came to 10 bases. The CDR3 consists of 13 residues. CDR1 and CDR2 (germline): MNHNS, SASEGT. The CDR3 nucleotides are TGTGCCAGCGGGGGGGCCCCCTACAATGAGCAGTTCTTC. Encoded protein: CASGGAPYNEQFF.

V and J are TRBV27 and TRBJ1-1, with D uncertain. The CDR3 runs to 12 residues. The germline CDR1 and CDR2 sequences are MNHEY and SMNVEV (reference sequence). Trimming shortened V by 8 bases and J by 1 base, and 8 bases separated the two germline ends. CDR3 sequence: CASFGENTEAFF. CDR3 nucleotide sequence: TGTGCCAGCTTCGGAGAGAACACTGAAGCTTTCTTT.

The chain links TRBV2 to TRBJ2-7; 11 bases map to TRBD1. The germline CDR1 and CDR2 sequences are SNHLY and FYNNEI. The CDR3 covers 14 residues. V lost 6 bases to trimming and J lost 5 bases; unmatched junction nucleotides: 6. CDR3 protein: CASRRGQGADEQYF. CDR3 nucleotides: TGTGCCAGCAGGAGAGGACAGGGGGCCGACGAGCAGTACTTC.

The chain combines TRBV6-6 with TRBJ1-4; D ambiguous. This CDR3 spans 16 amino acids. The germline gives CDR1 MNHNY, CDR2 SVGAGI (reference sequence). Trimming removed 6 bases at V and 3 bases at J, with 17 bases between. CDR3 in DNA: TGTGCCAGCAGGGAGGGCCTTGTGGCTTCTAATGAAAAACTGTTTTTT. Translation: CASREGLVASNEKLFF.

The chain uses TRBV6-6 and TRBJ2-3; no definite D call. Germline loops: CDR1 MNHNY, CDR2 SVGAGI (reference sequence). Trimming took 8 bases from V and 1 from J, leaving 10 bases between them. The CDR3 consists of 13 residues. The CDR3, as DNA: TGTGCCAGCGGTCCGGTGGGCACAGATACGCAGTATTTT. Its translation: CASGPVGTDTQYF.

The chain combines TRBV19 with TRBJ2-7; D is perhaps TRBD2 (5 bases). Deletions cut 6 bases from V and 3 bases from J, with 15 bases between. The CDR3 loop spans 14 amino acids. Germline lookup yields CDR1 LNHDA and CDR2 SQIVND (reference sequence). The CDR3 DNA is TGTGCCAGTAGCCTCTCGGGGTTGGGCTACGAGCAGTACTTC. Translation: CASSLSGLGYEQYF.

Only a few counts were recorded for this clone. This sequence joins TRBV5-1 and TRBJ1-6; D gene unclear. The CDR3 length is 13 residues. Per germline, CDR1 SGHRS and CDR2 YFSETQ. V was shortened by 4 bases and J by 5 bases, with 7 bases between the two germline ends. Written as DNA, the CDR3 is TGCGCCAGCAGCCCCGGGAATAATTCACCCCTCCACTTT. Encoded protein: CASSPGNNSPLHF. Using reference TRBV5-1 and TRBJ1-6 for the parts outside the CDR3, the full variable domain is KAGVTQTPRYLIKTRGQQVTLSCSPISGHRSVSWYQQTPGQGLQFLFEYFSETQRNKGNFPGRFSGRQFSNSRSEMNVSTLELGDSALYLCASSPGNNSPLHFGNGTRLTVT.

The rearrangement links TRBV28 to TRBJ1-5, with TRBD1 matching 7 bases. The germline gives CDR1 MDHEN, CDR2 SYDVKM. Unmatched junction bases numbered 10, after V lost 5 bases and J lost 6 bases. This CDR3 comprises 15 residues. The CDR3 DNA sequence: TGTGCCAGCAGTCCTGACAGGGAGGACGGTCAGCCCCAGCATTTT. This translates into CASSPDREDGQPQHF.

The genes are TRBV7-9 and TRBJ1-2; perhaps TRBD1 as D (6 bases). Trimming stripped 5 bases from V and 3 bases from J, with 16 bases between. This CDR3 is 15 amino acids long. The germline V gene encodes CDR1 SEHNR and CDR2 FQNEAQ (reference sequence). The CDR3 protein is CASSHSGQSYYGYTF. DNA of the CDR3: TGTGCCAGCAGCCATTCAGGACAGTCCTACTATGGCTACACCTTC.

The chain links TRBV5-6 to TRBJ2-3; 7 nucleotides line up with TRBD2. This CDR3 contains 15 residues. Germline trimming cut 2 bases from V and 7 bases from J; bases unmatched to any gene: 10. Per germline, CDR1 SGHDT and CDR2 YYEEEE. In DNA form, the CDR3 reads TGTGCCAGCAGCTTCTCGGGGAGGGGTGTTAATACGCAGTATTTT. Its translation: CASSFSGRGVNTQYF.

In its sample, this clone was seen once. This sample includes further DNA sequences coding for the same CDR3. The rearrangement joins TRBV27 to TRBJ1-1; D ambiguous. Trimming removed 2 bases from V and 1 base from J, with 5 bases in between. The CDR3 runs 13 residues. The germline CDR1 and CDR2 sequences are MNHEY and SMNVEV (reference sequence). The DNA for the CDR3 is TGTGCCAGCAGTTTAGGAGCGAACACTGAAGCTTTCTTT. Translated, it gives CASSLGANTEAFF.

The chain employs TRBV28 and TRBJ2-7, with D possibly being TRBD1 (5 bases). This CDR3 has 14 amino acids. Trimming took off 3 bases at V and 0 bases at J, with 9 bases between the two ends. Looked up from germline, CDR1 is MDHEN and CDR2 is SYDVKM. CDR3 DNA sequence: TGTGCCAGCAGTTTTAGGGGTAGCTCCTACGAGCAGTACTTC. Protein sequence: CASSFRGSSYEQYF.

The chain is built from TRBV5-1 and TRBJ1-1, with 8 bases that match TRBD1. After removal of 4 bases from V and 1 base from J, the junction contained 6 bases not matched to a gene. There are 15 residues in the CDR3. CDR1 is SGHRS, CDR2 YFSETQ, per germline. For the CDR3, the DNA is TGCGCCAGCAGCGGGCCGACAGGGGCGAACACTGAAGCTTTCTTT. Amino acids: CASSGPTGANTEAFF.

This clone appeared a single time. V usage is TRBV27 and J usage is TRBJ2-7; D perhaps matches TRBD1 (5 bases). Trimming left V 2 bases short and J 2 bases short, with 13 bases between. CDR3 length equals 15 residues. Germline values: CDR1 MNHEY, CDR2 SMNVEV (reference sequence). The CDR3 DNA follows: TGTGCCAGCAGTTTAGGGGCAGAAGAGACCTACGAGCAGTACTTC. This translates into CASSLGAEETYEQYF.

A few counts support this clone. V is TRBV10-1 and J is TRBJ2-5; D gene uncertain. The V gene lost 0 bases and the J gene lost 9 bases, with 14 bases spanning the gap. The CDR3 runs to 14 residues. Germline values: CDR1 WNHNN, CDR2 SYGVQD (reference sequence). CDR3 protein: CASSESTGTRSQYF. CDR3 nucleotides: TGCGCCAGCAGTGAGTCGACCGGAACCAGGTCCCAGTACTTC.